These 15 T cell receptor beta chains share one sample of origin, sequenced in a study of blood T cell repertoires in COVID-19. Data came from immunoSEQ multiplex PCR; TCRdb stores just in-frame clones and leaves some out. This table holds fewer than 300,000 clones, under 90% found once. The sequenced material came from peripheral blood. Receptor source: a woman between 45 and 65 years old who had recovered from COVID-19.

This chain links TRBV5-4 with TRBJ2-5; no firm D call. The CDR3 consists of 12 residues. Trimming removed 4 bases at V and 4 bases at J, with 8 bases between. Germline V gene sequence: CDR1 SGHNT, CDR2 YYREEE (reference sequence). The CDR3 bases are TGTGCCAGCAGCCCAACCGGAGAGACCCAGTACTTC. This gives the protein CASSPTGETQYF.

The genes are TRBV3-1 (or the pseudogene TRBV3-2) and TRBJ2-7; 7 nucleotides match TRBD1. The CDR3 has 19 residues. With V trimmed by 0 bases and J by 4 bases, 18 bases remained unmatched. CDR1 and CDR2 (germline): LGHDT, YNNKEL (reference sequence). CDR3 residues: CASSQEPFGDRRKDYEQYF. Here the CDR3 DNA reads TGTGCCAGCAGCCAAGAACCGTTTGGGGACAGACGCAAAGATTACGAGCAGTACTTC.

This clone has more than one count but fewer than ten. The genes are TRBV7-3 and TRBJ1-6; 8 nucleotides agree with TRBD1. Germline CDR1 is SGHTA and CDR2 is FQGTGA. CDR3 length: 15 residues. After removal of 2 bases from V and 10 bases from J, the junction contained 7 bases not matched to a gene. CDR3 in amino acids: CASSLGQGARSPLHF. The DNA for the CDR3 is TGTGCCAGCAGCTTAGGGCAGGGGGCGCGATCACCCCTCCACTTT.

This chain joins TRBV28 and TRBJ2-1, with TRBD2 matching over 7 bases. The CDR3 totals 15 residues. Germline CDR1 is MDHEN and CDR2 is SYDVKM. The V gene end was trimmed by 8 bases and the J gene end by 2 bases; junction bases not matched to a gene: 9. CDR3 loop: CASSPGGSAYNEQFF. Written as DNA, the CDR3 is TGTGCCAGCTCTCCCGGCGGGAGTGCCTACAATGAGCAGTTCTTC. The whole variable domain, remainder taken from reference TRBV28 and TRBJ2-1, is DVKVTQSSRYLVKRTGEKVFLECVQDMDHENMFWYRQDPGLGLRLIYFSYDVKMKEKGDIPEGYSVSREKKERFSLILESASTNQTSMYLCASSPGGSAYNEQFFGPGTRLTVL.

The chain recombines TRBV28 with TRBJ1-2, with D tentatively TRBD1 (6 bases). The CDR3 covers 14 residues. Trimming stripped 1 base from V and 8 bases from J, with 14 bases between. CDR1 is MDHEN, CDR2 SYDVKM, per germline. The CDR3: CASSLYAQGAGYTF. CDR3 in DNA: TGTGCCAGCAGTTTATACGCACAGGGTGCGGGCTACACCTTC.

DNA for the CDR3: TGTGCCAGCAGTCCCCCCTTTTCACCCCTCCACTTT. Residues: CASSPPFSPLHF. V usage is TRBV28 and J usage is TRBJ1-6; unclear D gene. With 5 bases removed from V and 9 bases from J, the gap between germline ends came to 8 bases. The CDR3 has 12 amino acids. Germline-derived CDR1 and CDR2 are MDHEN and SYDVKM. Full variable domain (rest looked up from reference TRBV28 and TRBJ1-6): DVKVTQSSRYLVKRTGEKVFLECVQDMDHENMFWYRQDPGLGLRLIYFSYDVKMKEKGDIPEGYSVSREKKERFSLILESASTNQTSMYLCASSPPFSPLHFGNGTRLTVT.

This clone was counted once. This chain connects TRBV5-4 to TRBJ2-3, with TRBD2 matching 9 bases. V gave up 4 bases and J gave up 9 bases; unmatched junction bases: 15. The CDR3 covers 16 residues. CDR1 and CDR2 (germline): SGHNT, YYREEE (reference sequence). The DNA of the CDR3 is TGTGCCAGCAGCCCGCCGCCAGCGGGGGGCGGCGGGACGCAGTATTTT. It translates to CASSPPPAGGGGTQYF.

V is TRBV19 and J is TRBJ2-2; a possible D gene is TRBD1 (5 bases). V was clipped by 8 bases and J by 6 bases, with 22 bases between them. In germline, CDR1 is LNHDA, CDR2 SQIVND (reference sequence). CDR3 size: 16 residues. This chain's CDR3 is CASHLGAGVWSGELFF. CDR3 DNA: TGTGCCAGTCACTTAGGGGCCGGAGTGTGGTCCGGGGAGCTGTTTTTT.

In regard to this clone: The sample holds other DNA sequences that translate to the same CDR3. This chain uses TRBV27 with TRBJ2-7, with TRBD1 matching over 7 bases. CDR1 is MNHEY and CDR2 is SMNVEV in the germline V gene (reference sequence). The CDR3 sequence is 12 residues long. V gave up 5 bases and J gave up 5 bases; unmatched junction bases: 3. The CDR3 region is CASSLTGDEQYF. The CDR3 nucleotides are TGTGCCAGCAGTCTTACAGGGGACGAGCAGTACTTC.

Concerning this clone: The sample carries other DNA sequences with the same CDR3. The J gene is TRBJ1-5, the V gene TRBV28; 7 bases line up with TRBD1. The CDR3 is 15 amino acids. From germline, CDR1 is MDHEN and CDR2 SYDVKM. V shed 5 bases, J shed 1 base, and the junction held 5 bases outside the gene matches. The CDR3 region has the DNA TGTGCCAGCAGTCTACCGGGACAGAGCAATCAGCCCCAGCATTTT. It specifies CASSLPGQSNQPQHF.

The chain combines TRBV28 with TRBJ1-5; perhaps TRBD1 as D (5 bases). The CDR3 is 14 amino acids. Germline loops: CDR1 MDHEN, CDR2 SYDVKM. The V and J ends lost 6 bases and 3 bases respectively, with 12 bases between them. CDR3 sequence reads: CASRFRGDNQPQHF. The CDR3 DNA reads as TGTGCCAGCAGATTCCGGGGGGACAATCAGCCCCAGCATTTT.

This clone was counted a single time. This chain connects TRBV5-1 to TRBJ2-1; a possible D gene is TRBD2 (5 bases). Germline values: CDR1 SGHRS, CDR2 YFSETQ. V lost 2 bases, J lost 2 bases, and 14 bases lay in between. The CDR3 length is 16 residues. The CDR3 nucleotides are TGCGCCAGCAGCTTAAACGGGGTGCAGGCCTACAATGAGCAGTTCTTC. Protein product: CASSLNGVQAYNEQFF.

The chain carries TRBV27 and TRBJ2-7, with a tentative D call TRBD2 (5 bases). V was trimmed by 6 bases and J by 1 base, leaving 19 bases between them. The V gene's germline CDR1 is MNHEY and CDR2 SMNVEV (reference sequence). The length of the CDR3 is 16 residues. CDR3 nucleotide sequence: TGTGCCAGCAGCCGAGGGCGGGCCGCGATTTCCTACGAGCAGTACTTC. This translates into CASSRGRAAISYEQYF.

This chain connects TRBV19 to TRBJ2-3; D might be TRBD2 (5 bases). The CDR3 has 16 amino acids. Germline-derived CDR1 and CDR2 are LNHDA and SQIVND (reference sequence). The V end lost 5 bases, the J end lost 0 bases, and 15 bases lay between the germline ends. DNA of the CDR3: TGTGCCAGTAGTCTGAATCGAAGGACTAGCACAGATACGCAGTATTTT. It codes for CASSLNRRTSTDTQYF.

The rearrangement uses TRBV30 and TRBJ1-2, with 7 positions matching TRBD1. Per germline, CDR1 GTSNPN and CDR2 SVGIG (reference sequence). The V gene end was trimmed by 2 bases and the J gene end by 7 bases; junction bases not matched to a gene: 1. There are 11 residues in the CDR3. In nucleotides, the CDR3 is TGTGCCTGGAGTACAGGGGTTGGCTACACCTTC. Its protein product is CAWSTGVGYTF.